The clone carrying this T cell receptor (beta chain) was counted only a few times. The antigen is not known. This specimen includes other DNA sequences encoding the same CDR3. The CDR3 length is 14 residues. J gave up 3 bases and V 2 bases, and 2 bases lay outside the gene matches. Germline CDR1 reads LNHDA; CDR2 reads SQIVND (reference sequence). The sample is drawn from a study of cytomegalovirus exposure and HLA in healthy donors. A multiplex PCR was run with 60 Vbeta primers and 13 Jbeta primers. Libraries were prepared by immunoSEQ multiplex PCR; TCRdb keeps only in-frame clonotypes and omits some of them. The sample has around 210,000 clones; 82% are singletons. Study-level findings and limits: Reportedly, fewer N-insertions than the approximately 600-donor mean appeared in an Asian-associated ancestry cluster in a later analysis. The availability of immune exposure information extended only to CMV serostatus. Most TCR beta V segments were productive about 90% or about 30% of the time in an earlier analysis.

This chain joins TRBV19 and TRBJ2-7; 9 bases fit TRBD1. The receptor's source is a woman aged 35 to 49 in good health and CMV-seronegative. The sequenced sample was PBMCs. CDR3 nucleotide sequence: TGTGCCAGTAGTATAACAGGGGGCATCTACGAGCAGTACTTC. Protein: CASSITGGIYEQYF.